The 4 T cell receptor beta chains in this list originate from one sample, sequenced in a study of blood T cell repertoires in COVID-19. The assay was immunoSEQ multiplex PCR, and TCRdb's table has in-frame clones only and misses some. The sample carries approximately 200,000 clones, around 85% recorded once. Sequenced sample: peripheral blood. Source of these receptors: a woman between 45 and 65 years old with acute or convalescent COVID-19.

The chain couples TRBV2 to TRBJ1-4; 9 positions match TRBD1. This CDR3 has 17 residues. The germline V gene has CDR1 SNHLY and CDR2 FYNNEI. The trim removed 1 base at V and 8 bases at J, leaving 11 bases unmatched. The CDR3 here is CASSEGLGTGIGEKLFF. CDR3 in DNA: TGTGCCAGCAGTGAAGGGCTGGGGACAGGGATAGGCGAAAAACTGTTTTTT.

The V gene is TRBV27, the J gene TRBJ1-2, with D perhaps TRBD1 (6 bases). This CDR3 comprises 14 residues. Germline values: CDR1 MNHEY, CDR2 SMNVEV (reference sequence). Trimming shortened V by 2 bases and J by 2 bases, and 9 bases separated the two germline ends. CDR3 region: CASSLRQGNYGYTF. DNA for the CDR3: TGTGCCAGCAGTTTAAGGCAGGGGAACTATGGCTACACCTTC.

The chain carries TRBV19 and TRBJ1-5, with TRBD1 identical over 9 bases. Trimming removed 6 bases from V and 0 bases from J; junction bases left unmatched: 12. This CDR3 is built from 18 residues. CDR1 is LNHDA, CDR2 SQIVND, per germline (reference sequence). The CDR3 loop is CASSPGQGTANSNQPQHF. As DNA, the CDR3 is TGTGCCAGTAGCCCGGGACAGGGAACTGCTAATAGCAATCAGCCCCAGCATTTT.

CDR3 bases: TGTGCCAGCAGTTTATCTCTACTAACCTCCTACGAGCAGTACTTC. Translating gives CASSLSLLTSYEQYF. The chain carries TRBV28 and TRBJ2-7; no firm D call. V lost 1 base to trimming and J lost 0 bases, with 10 bases between them. Per germline, CDR1 MDHEN and CDR2 SYDVKM. The CDR3 covers 15 residues.